This T cell receptor beta chain was observed in a study of beta chain features in type 1 diabetes. On the study more broadly: All of the samples together had around 110,000,000 sorted cells examined.

Regarding this clone: What it recognizes is unknown.

Study-wide points: Although PCR might favor shorter templates, it would do so equally in patients and controls.

Sequencing targeted expressed TCRB transcripts, as all isolated RNA had been reverse transcribed. TCRdb's copy holds only in-frame clones and misses some; the assay was immunoSEQ multiplex PCR. In the table there are approximately 37,000 clones, around 64% of which are singletons. Looked up from germline, CDR1 is MDHEN and CDR2 is SYDVKM. The germline V and J ends were trimmed by 2 bases and 4 bases, with 9 bases remaining between them. The CDR3 contains 15 residues. The TCR comes from a woman aged 30 to 39 in good health. The chain carries TRBV28 and TRBJ2-6; D might be TRBD2 (5 bases). The sample taken for sequencing was Tregs from blood. The CDR3 region is CASSLRGAGANVLTF. The DNA of the CDR3 is TGTGCCAGCAGTTTACGGGGTGCCGGGGCCAACGTCCTGACTTTC.